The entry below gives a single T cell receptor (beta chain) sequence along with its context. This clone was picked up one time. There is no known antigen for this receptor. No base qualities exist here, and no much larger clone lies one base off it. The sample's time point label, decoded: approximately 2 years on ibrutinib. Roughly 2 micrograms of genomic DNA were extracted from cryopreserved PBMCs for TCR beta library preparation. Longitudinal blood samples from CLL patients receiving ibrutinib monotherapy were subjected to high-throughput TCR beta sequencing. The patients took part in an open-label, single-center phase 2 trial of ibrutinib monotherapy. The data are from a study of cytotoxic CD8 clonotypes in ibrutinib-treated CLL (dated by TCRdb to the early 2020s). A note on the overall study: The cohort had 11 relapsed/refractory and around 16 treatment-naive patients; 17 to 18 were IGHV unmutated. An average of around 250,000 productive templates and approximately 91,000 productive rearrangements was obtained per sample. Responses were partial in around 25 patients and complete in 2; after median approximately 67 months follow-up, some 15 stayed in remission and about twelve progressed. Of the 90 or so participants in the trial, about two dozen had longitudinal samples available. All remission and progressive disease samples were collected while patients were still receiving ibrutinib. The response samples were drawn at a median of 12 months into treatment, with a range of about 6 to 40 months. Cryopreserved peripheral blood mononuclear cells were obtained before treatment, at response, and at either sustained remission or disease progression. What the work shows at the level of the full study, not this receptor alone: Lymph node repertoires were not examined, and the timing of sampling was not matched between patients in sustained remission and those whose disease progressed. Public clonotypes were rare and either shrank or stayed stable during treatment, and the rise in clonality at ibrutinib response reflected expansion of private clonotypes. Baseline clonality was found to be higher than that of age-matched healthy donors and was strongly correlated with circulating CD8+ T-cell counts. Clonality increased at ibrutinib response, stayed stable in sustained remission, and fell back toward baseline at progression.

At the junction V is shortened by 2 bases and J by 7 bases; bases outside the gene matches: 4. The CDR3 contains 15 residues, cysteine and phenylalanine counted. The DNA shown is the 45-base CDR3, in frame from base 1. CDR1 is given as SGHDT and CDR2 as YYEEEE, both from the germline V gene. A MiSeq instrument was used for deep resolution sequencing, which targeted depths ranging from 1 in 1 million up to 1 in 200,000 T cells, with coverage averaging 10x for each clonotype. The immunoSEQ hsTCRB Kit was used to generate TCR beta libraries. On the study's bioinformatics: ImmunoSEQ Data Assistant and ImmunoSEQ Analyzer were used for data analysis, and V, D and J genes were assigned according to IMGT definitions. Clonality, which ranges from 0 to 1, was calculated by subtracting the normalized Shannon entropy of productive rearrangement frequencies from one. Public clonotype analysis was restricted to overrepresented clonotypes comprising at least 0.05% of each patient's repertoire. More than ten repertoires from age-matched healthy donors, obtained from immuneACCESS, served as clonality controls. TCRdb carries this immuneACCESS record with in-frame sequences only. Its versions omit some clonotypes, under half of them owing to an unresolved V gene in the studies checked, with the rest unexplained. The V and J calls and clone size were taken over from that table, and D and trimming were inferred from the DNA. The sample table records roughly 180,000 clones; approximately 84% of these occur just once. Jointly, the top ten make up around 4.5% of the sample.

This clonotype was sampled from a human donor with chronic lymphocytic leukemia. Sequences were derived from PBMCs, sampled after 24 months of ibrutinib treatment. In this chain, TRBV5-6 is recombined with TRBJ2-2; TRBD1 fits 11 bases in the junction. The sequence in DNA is TGTGCCAGCAGCTTCCGGGACAGGGGGGTCGGGGAGCTGTTTTTT. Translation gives CASSFRDRGVGELFF.